Described below is a single T cell receptor beta chain sequence and its context. Which antigen it targets is not known. No qualities accompany the bases; no much larger clone lies one base away. Spanning cysteine to phenylalanine, the CDR3 consists of 16 amino acids. Solely the CDR3 DNA is kept, with 48 bases framed from the first base. Per the germline V gene, MNHEY is the CDR1 and SVGAGI is the CDR2. V and J lose 2 bases and 1 base, and a span of 15 bases separates them. The sample originates from a study of blood T cell repertoires in COVID-19 (dated by TCRdb to between 2020 and 2021). Concerning the study at large: Samples covering the acute and convalescent phases of COVID-19 were provided by collaborators in the United States, Italy and Spain. The prospective study material was composed of cDNA or gDNA derived from T cells, B-cell-depleted T cells, or PBMCs. The dataset comprised deeply sampled blood TCRbeta repertoires from subjects exposed to, actively infected with, or recovered from COVID-19. The repertoires were released in a freely available public database meant as a resource for research on the immune response to SARS-CoV-2. Samples came from the ongoing ImmuneRACE study (first 160 participants) plus 1,254 subjects from 6 global collaborators. Nearly every sample came with metadata listing a de-identified subject ID, COVID-19 status, age in years and sex. Where available, HLA class I and class II types were taken from metadata supplied by the sample provider and were not determined by assay-based typing. Overall results and qualifications from the work: Clinical and demographic metadata were provided uncurated, with the amount varying by source and participant.

At one collaborating source in Seattle, patients were enrolled during active infection and were followed longitudinally through the course of disease. Each collaborating institution followed its own protocols to collect whole blood in K2EDTA tubes. For TCRbeta analysis, collaborator samples were shipped as frozen whole blood, as isolated PBMCs, or as DNA extracted from either sample type. TCRbeta CDR3 regions were amplified from genomic DNA using the immunoSEQ Assay, a bias-controlled multiplex PCR. In the authors' own workflow: Within the assay, amplification of reference gene primers was used to estimate how many nucleated cells each sample contained. To quantify the absolute abundance of each unique TCRbeta CDR3 rearrangement, sequence reads were collapsed and filtered. For each sample, productive Simpson clonality was calculated as the square root of Simpson's diversity index across productive rearrangements. TCRdb mirrors the immuneACCESS table, restricted to in-frame sequences. Some clones are absent from its copies; in checked studies, under half trace to an unresolved V gene, and the reason for the others is unknown. The V and J calls and clone size are taken from that table; D and trimming were inferred from the DNA. A total of about 120,000 clones appear in this sample, almost 90% of them only once. 3.8% of the sample is held by the ten biggest clonotypes.

The chain joins TRBV6-5 to TRBJ2-7, and the D gene may be TRBD1, 5 bases matching. The receptor comes from an older woman with COVID-19, enrolled during active disease. Sequencing was performed on peripheral blood. The CDR3 protein: CASSYRRAGRSYEQYF. The nucleotides read TGTGCCAGCAGTTACCGTCGGGCAGGGCGATCCTACGAGCAGTACTTC.